Reported below is one T cell receptor beta chain. Its antigen is not known. Germline CDR1 and CDR2: SEHNR and FQNEAQ (reference sequence). V gave up 1 base and J gave up 4 bases, with 7 bases separating them. The CDR3 sequence is 13 residues long. The data belong to a study of beta chain features in type 1 diabetes. Study-wide points: Shorter TCRB CDR3s, moderately but significantly so, were found in Type 1 diabetes patients in all four CD4+ subsets. Cells with high TCR expression could be over-represented when cDNA is sequenced. A greater similarity of naive, central memory and Treg TCRB repertoires was seen among patients than among healthy donors.

Investigators reverse transcribed all isolated RNA, so they sequenced expressed TCRB transcripts. The protocol was immunoSEQ multiplex PCR, while the TCRdb copy is restricted to in-frame clones and leaves out a portion. This table holds roughly 330,000 clones, 9.5% to 11% found once. This TCR came from a woman aged 25 to 45 in good health. V is TRBV7-9 and J is TRBJ1-1; no reliable D call. Sequencing was performed on naive CD4+ T cells from blood. The CDR3 coding sequence is TGTGCCAGCAGCTTAGGACAAATCACTGAAGCTTTCTTT. This sequence encodes CASSLGQITEAFF.